The clone carrying this T cell receptor (beta chain) was recorded once. Profiled with immunoSEQ multiplex PCR; TCRdb holds only in-frame clones, not every one. The table lists some 110,000 clones, more than 60% of them singletons. The data belong to a study of PD-1 blockade in mismatch repair-deficient tumors. Three pembrolizumab responders had their TCRs sequenced. V was trimmed by 1 base and J by 3 bases, leaving 12 bases between them. The CDR3 has 15 amino acids. Germline CDR1 and CDR2: SNHLY and FYNNEI. V is TRBV2 and J is TRBJ1-2, with a possible D match to TRBD1 (6 bases). This TCR came from an adult with mismatch repair-deficient cancer. This material consisted of peripheral blood, taken roughly 13 months after starting pembrolizumab. Here the CDR3 DNA reads TGTGCCAGCAGTGAAGACAGGGCCAACTACTATGGCTACACCTTC. It is translated as CASSEDRANYYGYTF.